The sequence of this TCR beta chain was determined in a study of T cell responses to AZD1222 COVID-19 vaccine. Data came from immunoSEQ multiplex PCR; TCRdb stores just in-frame clones and leaves some out. Among over 75,000 clones listed, approximately 90% were seen once. This clone was observed a single time. The CDR3 totals 15 residues. Germline V lookup: CDR1 MNHEY, CDR2 SVGAGI. The trim removed 7 bases at V and 2 bases at J, leaving 8 bases unmatched. The source of this sequence is an adult who received the AZD1222 COVID-19 vaccine. Here the sequenced sample was peripheral blood, taken 28 days after the second AZD1222 dose. The V and J genes are TRBV6-5 and TRBJ2-7; 10 bases fit TRBD1. The DNA of the CDR3 is TGTGCCAGCACCTTTACCGGGACAGGGGCCTACGAGCAGTACTTC. Amino acid sequence: CASTFTGTGAYEQYF.